This TCR beta chain originates from a study of blood T cell repertoires in COVID-19. Study at large: Spain, Italy and the United States supplied samples that represented acute and convalescent COVID-19. Sources were T cells, B-cell-depleted T cells, or PBMCs; the material itself was cDNA or gDNA.

Germline assignment: CDR1 LNHDA and CDR2 SQIVND (reference sequence). V shed 2 bases and J shed 3 bases, with 7 bases lying between them. The CDR3 runs to 14 residues. Original analysis: How many nucleated cells were present was estimated from reference gene primer amplification. Sequenced by immunoSEQ multiplex PCR; TCRdb stores in-frame clones only, minus some. The DNA gave D and trimming, while V, J and clone size come from that table. The sample shows about 190,000 clones, approximately 80% of them seen only once. Material: peripheral blood. This chain connects TRBV19 to TRBJ2-2, with D uncertain. The clonotype comes from a man aged 50-59 years who had recovered from COVID-19. CDR3 nucleotides: TGTGCCAGTAGTATACGTCTAGACACCGGGGAGCTGTTTTTT. It yields the protein CASSIRLDTGELFF.